This T cell receptor beta chain was sequenced in a study of human T cells and chemical hapten exposure. Overall study context: Mostly female, the patients presented with alopecia areata, totalis or universalis.

This clonotype showed up just a few times. Indicated time point: patch test 2, 6 weeks after DPC sensitization. This sample's treatment: therapeutic diphenylcyclopropenone sensitization with weekly scalp DPC. The germline CDR1 and CDR2 sequences are SGHTA and FQGNSA. The V gene lost 1 base and the J gene lost 3 bases, with 7 bases spanning the gap. The CDR3 is 14 residues long. Authors' analysis steps: Per sample, the median was 95,638 TCRs, with values from roughly 23,000 to 640,000. TCRdb re-derived calls from the RACE reads in MiXCR, one entry per CDR3 protein. The V and J calls reflect TCRdb's pipeline rather than the authors' work. The data show some 100,000 distinct CDR3 sequences, approximately 8.8% seen once.

V gene TRBV7-2 combines with J gene TRBJ2-1; D ambiguous. This specimen consisted of whole blood, obtained in connection with sensitization to the hapten diphenylcyclopropenone (DPC). This receptor was taken from a woman aged 40 to 50 with alopecia areata. Some clones in this sample may be carry-over from other donors' samples. The CDR3 coding sequence is TGTGCCAGCAGCTTAGTTGGCAACTACAATGAGCAGTTCTTC. Its protein product is CASSLVGNYNEQFF.